This T cell receptor (beta chain) was identified during a study of cytomegalovirus exposure and HLA in healthy donors. Notes on the study in general: Later findings reportedly placed an Asian-associated ancestry cluster below the 666-donor mean for N-insertions.

The V and J ends lost 2 bases and 4 bases respectively, with 9 bases between them. The germline gives CDR1 SGHRS, CDR2 YFSETQ. The CDR3 has 14 residues. As regards this clone: The antigen remains undetermined.

PCR was performed using 60 Vbeta and 13 Jbeta primers. The table came from immunoSEQ multiplex PCR; TCRdb's copy has only in-frame clones and leaves some out. The table counts some 110,000 clones; under 7% lies in the top ten. V is TRBV5-1 and J is TRBJ1-4, with D perhaps matching TRBD1 (5 bases). Sequencing was done on a sample of PBMCs. The clonotype was recovered from a man in his forties in good health and CMV-seropositive. CDR3 sequence (DNA): TGCGCCAGCAGCTTCGCAGGGAATAATGAAAAACTGTTTTTT. Protein product: CASSFAGNNEKLFF. The full variable domain, completed using reference TRBV5-1 and TRBJ1-4, is KAGVTQTPRYLIKTRGQQVTLSCSPISGHRSVSWYQQTPGQGLQFLFEYFSETQRNKGNFPGRFSGRQFSNSRSEMNVSTLELGDSALYLCASSFAGNNEKLFFGSGTQLSVL.